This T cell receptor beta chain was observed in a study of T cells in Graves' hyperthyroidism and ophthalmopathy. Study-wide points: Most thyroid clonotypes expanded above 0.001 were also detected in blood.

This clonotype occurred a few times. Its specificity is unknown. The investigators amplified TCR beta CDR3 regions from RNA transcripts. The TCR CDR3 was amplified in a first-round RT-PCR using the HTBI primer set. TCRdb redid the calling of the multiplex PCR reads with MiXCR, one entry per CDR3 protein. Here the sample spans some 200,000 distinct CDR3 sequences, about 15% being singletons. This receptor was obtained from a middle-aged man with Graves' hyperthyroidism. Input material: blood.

DNA of the CDR3: TGCAGTGCAACCGGGACTAGCGGGAGGTACAATGAGCAGTTCTTC. Protein: CSATGTSGRYNEQFF. The V gene is TRBV20-1, the J gene TRBJ2-1; 15 bases align to TRBD2. V lost 6 bases and J lost 4; bases outside the gene matches: 4. CDR1 is DFQATT and CDR2 is SNEGSKA in the germline V gene (reference sequence). This CDR3 spans 15 amino acids.